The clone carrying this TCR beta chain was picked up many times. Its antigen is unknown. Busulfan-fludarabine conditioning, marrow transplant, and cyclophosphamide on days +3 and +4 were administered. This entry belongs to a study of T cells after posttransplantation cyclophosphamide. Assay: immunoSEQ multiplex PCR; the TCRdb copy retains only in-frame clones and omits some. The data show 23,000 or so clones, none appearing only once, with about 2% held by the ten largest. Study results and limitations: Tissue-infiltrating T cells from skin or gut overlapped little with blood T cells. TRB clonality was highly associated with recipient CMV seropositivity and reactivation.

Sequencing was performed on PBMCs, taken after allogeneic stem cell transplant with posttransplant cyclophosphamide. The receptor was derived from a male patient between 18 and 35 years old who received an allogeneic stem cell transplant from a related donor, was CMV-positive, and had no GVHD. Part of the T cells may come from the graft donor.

CDR3: CASSLGAGLNTGELFF. The DNA for the CDR3 is TGTGCCAGCAGCCTCGGAGCGGGATTGAACACCGGGGAGCTGTTTTTT. The V call is TRBV14, the J call TRBJ2-2, with 7 nucleotides matching TRBD2. CDR1 and CDR2 from the germline V gene are SGHDN and FVKESK. CDR3 size: 16 residues. With V trimmed by 4 bases and J by 1 base, 6 bases remained unmatched.